Listed here are 19 T cell receptor beta chains from one sample, sequenced in a study of STAT3 mutations in large granular lymphocyte leukemia. Sequencing was performed with immunoSEQ multiplex PCR; in TCRdb, only in-frame clones are kept and a portion is missing. The table records 20,000 or so clones, around 93% of them present only once. Their target antigens are unknown. Findings and caveats of the study: At least one immunodominant TCR beta clonotype appeared in every T-cell large granular lymphocyte leukemia patient.

Sequencing was carried out using peripheral blood mononuclear cells. Receptor source: a man between 60 and 75 years old with T-cell large granular lymphocyte leukemia. Some clones in this sample may be carry-over from other donors' samples.

The V call is TRBV5-1, the J call TRBJ2-7, with D unclear. The germline V gene encodes CDR1 SGHRS and CDR2 YFSETQ. CDR3 size: 16 residues. V lost 0 bases and J 2 bases, leaving 15 bases between the germline ends. The CDR3, as DNA: TGCGCCAGCAGCTTGGAACCAGCGACGCCGCCCTACGAGCAGTACTTC. As protein: CASSLEPATPPYEQYF.

The V gene is TRBV19, the J gene TRBJ2-1; the match to TRBD2 covers 9 bases. With 5 bases clipped from V and 7 bases from J, the junction kept 12 bases outside the gene matches. The CDR3 runs 16 residues. Germline lookup yields CDR1 LNHDA and CDR2 SQIVND (reference sequence). This CDR3 reads CASSWSSGRIQNEQFF. The CDR3 bases are TGTGCCAGTAGTTGGAGTAGCGGGAGAATTCAGAATGAGCAGTTCTTC.

V is TRBV9 and J is TRBJ2-7; 7 positions agree with TRBD2. This CDR3 comprises 15 residues. Germline V CDR1 and CDR2: SGDLS, YYNGEE. Trimming took 0 bases from V and 2 from J; bases not matched to a gene: 5. This chain's CDR3 is CASSVAMGRAYEQYF. CDR3 nucleotide sequence: TGTGCCAGCAGCGTAGCTATGGGGAGGGCCTACGAGCAGTACTTC.

The J gene is TRBJ1-1, the V gene TRBV6-1; D not certain. The CDR3 length is 13 residues. Trimming shortened V by 4 bases and J by 1 base, and 7 bases separated the two germline ends. Germline CDR1 is MNHNS and CDR2 is SASEGT. This CDR3 is CASSATGNTEAFF. For the CDR3, the DNA is TGTGCCAGCAGTGCGACCGGGAACACTGAAGCTTTCTTT.

The chain couples TRBV5-1 to TRBJ2-7; tentatively, D is TRBD1 or TRBD2 (5 bases each). Germline V lookup: CDR1 SGHRS, CDR2 YFSETQ. V lost 4 bases and J lost 5, with 19 bases in between. The length of the CDR3 is 15 residues. The CDR3 sequence is CASSDPGTRPHEQYF. In DNA form, the CDR3 reads TGCGCCAGCAGCGATCCCGGGACGCGACCCCACGAGCAGTACTTC. The whole variable domain, filled in from reference TRBV5-1 and TRBJ2-7, reads KAGVTQTPRYLIKTRGQQVTLSCSPISGHRSVSWYQQTPGQGLQFLFEYFSETQRNKGNFPGRFSGRQFSNSRSEMNVSTLELGDSALYLCASSDPGTRPHEQYFGPGTRLTVT.

The chain joins TRBV18 to TRBJ2-3; the D is unclear. Trimming stripped 2 bases from V and 3 bases from J, with 9 bases between. The germline CDR1 and CDR2 sequences are KGHSH and LQKENI. This CDR3 has 14 residues. CDR3 protein: CASSPGTDTDTQYF. The CDR3 DNA reads as TGTGCCAGCTCACCAGGAACGGATACAGATACGCAGTATTTT.

The chain carries TRBV9 and TRBJ2-7; 8 nucleotides agree with TRBD2. V shed 0 bases and J 2 bases; nucleotides not matched to a gene: 1. This CDR3 spans 14 amino acids. CDR1 is SGDLS and CDR2 is YYNGEE in the germline V gene. CDR3 in DNA: TGTGCCAGCAGCGTAGAGGGACTAGCCTACGAGCAGTACTTC. It specifies CASSVEGLAYEQYF.

This clone was detected only once. The rearrangement links TRBV29-1 to TRBJ2-2; D call uncertain. V lost 7 bases and J lost 5, with 8 bases in between. Germline V gene lookup returns CDR1 SQVTM and CDR2 ANQGSEA. The CDR3 sequence is 11 residues long. CDR3 sequence reads: CSAGWTGELFF. For the CDR3, the DNA is TGCAGCGCTGGGTGGACCGGGGAGCTGTTTTTT.

This chain links TRBV25-1 with TRBJ2-5, with D perhaps matching TRBD2 (6 bases). Between the trimmed V and J ends, which lost 7 bases and 2 bases, there was a span of 11 bases. The germline V gene encodes CDR1 MGHDK and CDR2 SYGVNS. This CDR3 contains 13 residues. The CDR3 region is CASTLAGQETQYF. The CDR3 DNA sequence: TGTGCCAGCACCCTGGCGGGGCAAGAGACCCAGTACTTC. Complete variable domain (other parts from reference TRBV25-1 and TRBJ2-5): EADIYQTPRYLVIGTGKKITLECSQTMGHDKMYWYQQDPGMELHLIHYSYGVNSTEKGDLSSESTVSRIRTEHFPLTLESARPSHTSQYLCASTLAGQETQYFGPGTRLLVL.

The chain couples TRBV29-1 to TRBJ2-5; perhaps TRBD1 as D (6 bases). Germline CDR1 reads SQVTM; CDR2 reads ANQGSEA. The CDR3 length is 13 residues. Deletions cut 2 bases from V and 5 bases from J, with 12 bases between. CDR3 in DNA: TGCAGCGTTGAAACTGGGGGCGAGGAGACCCAGTACTTC. Protein: CSVETGGEETQYF.

The chain links TRBV30 to TRBJ2-1; D is unresolved. This CDR3 is built from 11 residues. Trimming pared 2 bases from V and 3 bases from J, leaving 2 bases between. Germline V gene sequence: CDR1 GTSNPN, CDR2 SVGIG (reference sequence). The CDR3 region has the DNA TGTGCCTGGAGTAACTACAATGAGCAGTTCTTC. This translates into CAWSNYNEQFF.

The V and J genes are TRBV30 and TRBJ1-3; D call uncertain. Germline loops: CDR1 GTSNPN, CDR2 SVGIG (reference sequence). The V end lost 4 bases, the J end lost 4 bases, and 8 bases lay between the germline ends. The CDR3 has 12 amino acids. The CDR3 region has the DNA TGTGCCTGGAAGGCCACCGGAAACACCATATATTTT. Protein: CAWKATGNTIYF.

This chain links TRBV15 with TRBJ2-5; tentatively, D is TRBD2 (5 bases). V gave up 4 bases and J gave up 4 bases, with 10 bases separating them. Looked up from germline, CDR1 is LNHNV and CDR2 is YYDKDF (reference sequence). The CDR3 runs to 13 residues. The CDR3 spells CATSTLGGETQYF. The CDR3 region has the DNA TGTGCCACCAGCACTCTAGGAGGAGAGACCCAGTACTTC.

The chain is built from TRBV7-2 and TRBJ2-7; D may be TRBD2 (6 bases). Trimming removed 3 bases from V and 2 bases from J, with 11 bases in between. The CDR3 spans 14 residues. Germline V gene lookup returns CDR1 SGHTA and CDR2 FQGNSA. The CDR3 reads CASSFGGDTYEQYF. The DNA of the CDR3 is TGTGCCAGCAGCTTCGGGGGAGACACCTACGAGCAGTACTTC. The full variable domain, completed using reference TRBV7-2 and TRBJ2-7, is GAGVSQSPSNKVTEKGKDVELRCDPISGHTALYWYRQSLGQGLEFLIYFQGNSAPDKSGLPSDRFSAERTGGSVSTLTIQRTQQEDSAVYLCASSFGGDTYEQYFGPGTRLTVT.

The chain has TRBV18 and TRBJ1-5; TRBD1 is a possible D gene (6 bases). CDR1 is KGHSH, CDR2 LQKENI, per germline. The V gene lost 2 bases and the J gene lost 6 bases, with 14 bases spanning the gap. The CDR3 covers 15 residues. The DNA for the CDR3 is TGTGCCAGCTCACCAGGCGGGGGGCAGGGTCAGCCCCAGCATTTT. Its translation: CASSPGGGQGQPQHF.

The rearrangement joins TRBV5-6 to TRBJ2-7; no clear D. Germline V gene data show CDR1 as SGHDT and CDR2 as YYEEEE. There are 15 residues in the CDR3. V was pared by 1 base and J by 2 bases, with 13 bases between. CDR3 amino acids: CASSLRLPPPYEQYF. Written as DNA, the CDR3 is TGTGCCAGCAGCTTGAGATTACCCCCCCCCTACGAGCAGTACTTC. The variable domain in full, with the rest retrieved from reference TRBV5-6 and TRBJ2-7, is DAGVTQSPTHLIKTRGQQVTLRCSPKSGHDTVSWYQQALGQGPQFIFQYYEEEERQRGNFPDRFSGHQFPNYSSELNVNALLLGDSALYLCASSLRLPPPYEQYFGPGTRLTVT.

The chain uses TRBV29-1 and TRBJ2-1; 9 bases map to TRBD2. CDR3 length: 18 amino acids. CDR1 SQVTM and CDR2 ANQGSEA come from the germline V gene. Trimming took 4 bases from V and 7 from J; bases not matched to a gene: 20. The CDR3: CSVGGSRWGELAGNEQFF. The CDR3 DNA reads TGCAGCGTTGGAGGATCCCGGTGGGGGGAGCTAGCGGGAAATGAGCAGTTCTTC.

The chain links TRBV7-9 to TRBJ2-7; no definite D call. This CDR3 has 12 amino acids. Trimming removed 8 bases from V and 3 bases from J, with 11 bases in between. Germline CDR1 SEHNR, CDR2 FQNEAQ (reference sequence). Here the CDR3 reads CASSDALYEQYF. The CDR3 nucleotides are TGTGCCAGCTCGGACGCCCTCTACGAGCAGTACTTC.

This chain uses TRBV18 with TRBJ2-7; D may be TRBD1 (6 bases). Germline CDR1 reads KGHSH; CDR2 reads LQKENI. This CDR3 is 13 amino acids long. V was clipped by 6 bases and J by 4 bases, with 13 bases between them. The CDR3 sequence is CASSLTDSYEQYF. Here the CDR3 DNA reads TGTGCCAGCTCTCTCACGGACAGTTACGAGCAGTACTTC.